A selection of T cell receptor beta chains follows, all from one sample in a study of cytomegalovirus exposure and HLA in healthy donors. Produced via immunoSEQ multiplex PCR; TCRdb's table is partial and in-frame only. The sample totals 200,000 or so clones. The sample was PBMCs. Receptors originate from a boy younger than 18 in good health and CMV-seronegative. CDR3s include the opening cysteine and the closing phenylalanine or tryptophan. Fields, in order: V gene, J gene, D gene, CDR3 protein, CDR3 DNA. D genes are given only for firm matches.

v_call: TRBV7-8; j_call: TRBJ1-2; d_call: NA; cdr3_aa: CASSLTQNGYGYTF; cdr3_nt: TGTGCCAGCAGCTTAACCCAGAATGGCTATGGCTACACCTTC
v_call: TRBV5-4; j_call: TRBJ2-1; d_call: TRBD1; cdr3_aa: CASSLRRQGGNEQFF; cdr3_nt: TGTGCCAGCAGCTTACGGAGACAGGGGGGGAATGAGCAGTTCTTC
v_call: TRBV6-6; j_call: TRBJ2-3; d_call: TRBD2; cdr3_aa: CASRSGTSNTDTQYF; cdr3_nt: TGTGCCAGCAGGTCCGGGACTAGCAACACAGATACGCAGTATTTT
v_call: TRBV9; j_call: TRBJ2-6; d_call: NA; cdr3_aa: CASSTAGANVLTF; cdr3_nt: TGTGCCAGCAGCACGGCTGGGGCCAACGTCCTGACTTTC
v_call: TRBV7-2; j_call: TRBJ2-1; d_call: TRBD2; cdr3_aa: CASSRSGGTHNEQFF; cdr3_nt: TGTGCCAGCAGCCGTAGCGGGGGAACTCACAATGAGCAGTTCTTC
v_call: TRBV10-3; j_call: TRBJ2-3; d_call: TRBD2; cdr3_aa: CAISASGGAYGTDTQYF; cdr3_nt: TGTGCCATCAGTGCTAGCGGGGGGGCGTATGGCACAGATACGCAGTATTTT
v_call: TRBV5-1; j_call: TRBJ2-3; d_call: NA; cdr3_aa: CASSGGLATTDTQYF; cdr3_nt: TGCGCCAGCAGCGGGGGACTGGCGACAACAGATACGCAGTATTTT
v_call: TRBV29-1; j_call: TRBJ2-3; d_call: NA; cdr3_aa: CSVGGPRSTDTQYF; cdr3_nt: TGCAGCGTTGGGGGGCCTAGAAGCACAGATACGCAGTATTTT
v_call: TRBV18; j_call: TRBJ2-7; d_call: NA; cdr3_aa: CASSPITTSSYEQYF; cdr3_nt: TGTGCCAGCTCACCTATCACAACTAGCTCCTACGAGCAGTACTTC
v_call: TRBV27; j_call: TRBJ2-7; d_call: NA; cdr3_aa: CASGRGARSEQYF; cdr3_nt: TGTGCCAGCGGACGCGGGGCTCGTAGCGAGCAGTACTTC
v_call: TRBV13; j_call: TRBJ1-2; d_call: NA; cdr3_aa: CASVGGPVVFSYGYTF; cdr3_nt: TGTGCCAGTGTAGGAGGGCCGGTAGTGTTTAGCTATGGCTACACCTTC
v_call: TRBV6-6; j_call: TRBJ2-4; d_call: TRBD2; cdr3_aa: CAGGDAHSIYF; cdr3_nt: TGTGCGGGGGGGGACGCCCATTCGATTTACTTC
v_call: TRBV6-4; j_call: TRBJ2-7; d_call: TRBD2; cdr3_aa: CASSDSARGRDEQYF; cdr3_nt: TGTGCCAGCAGTGACTCGGCCCGGGGGAGGGACGAGCAGTACTTC
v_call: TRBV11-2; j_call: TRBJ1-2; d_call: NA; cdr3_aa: CASSRDWRDTNYGYTF; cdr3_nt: TGTGCCAGCAGCCGTGACTGGAGAGATACTAACTATGGCTACACCTTC
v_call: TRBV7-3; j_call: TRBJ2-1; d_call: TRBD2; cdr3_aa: CASSLGAGRTYNEQFF; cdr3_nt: TGTGCCAGCAGCTTAGGAGCGGGGAGAACCTACAATGAGCAGTTCTTC
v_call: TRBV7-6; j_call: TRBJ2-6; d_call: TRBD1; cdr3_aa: CASSRRDRSLSGANVLTF; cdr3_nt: TGTGCCAGCAGCCGACGGGACAGAAGCCTCTCTGGGGCCAACGTCCTGACTTTC
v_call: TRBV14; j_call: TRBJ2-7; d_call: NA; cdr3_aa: CASSQVPGAYEQYF; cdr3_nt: TGTGCCAGCAGCCAAGTCCCAGGGGCCTACGAGCAGTACTTC
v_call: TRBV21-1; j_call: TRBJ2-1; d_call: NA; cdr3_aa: CASSKVDWSGDSSYNEQFF; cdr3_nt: TGTGCCAGCAGCAAAGTAGACTGGTCGGGGGATAGCTCCTACAATGAGCAGTTCTTC
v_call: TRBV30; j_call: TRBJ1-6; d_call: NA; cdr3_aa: CAWSVLGGSNSPLHF; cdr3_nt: TGTGCCTGGAGTGTACTTGGGGGCTCTAATTCACCCCTCCACTTT
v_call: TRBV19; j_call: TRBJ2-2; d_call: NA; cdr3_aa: CASSIATGELFF; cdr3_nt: TGTGCCAGTAGTATAGCAACCGGGGAGCTGTTTTTT
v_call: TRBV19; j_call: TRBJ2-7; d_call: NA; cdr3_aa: CASSMRGTEQYF; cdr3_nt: TGTGCCAGTAGTATGCGGGGAACCGAGCAGTACTTC
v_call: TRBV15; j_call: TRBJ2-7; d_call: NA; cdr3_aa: CATSRRDTSYEQYF; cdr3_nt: TGTGCCACCAGCAGGAGGGACACTTCCTACGAGCAGTACTTC
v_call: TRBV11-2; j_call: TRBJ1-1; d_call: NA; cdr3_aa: CASSLGSGLETEAFF; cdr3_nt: TGTGCCAGCAGCTTAGGGTCCGGGTTGGAGACTGAAGCTTTCTTT
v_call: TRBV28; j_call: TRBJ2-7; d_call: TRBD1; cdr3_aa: CASSSGSMGQDFYEQYF; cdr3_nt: TGTGCCAGCAGTTCTGGATCTATGGGACAGGACTTCTACGAGCAGTACTTC
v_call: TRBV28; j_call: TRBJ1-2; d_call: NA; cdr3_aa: CASSLVGTNYGYTF; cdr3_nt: TGTGCCAGCAGTTTGGTCGGGACTAACTATGGCTACACCTTC
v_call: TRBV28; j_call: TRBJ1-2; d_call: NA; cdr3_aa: CASTLDRLWGYTF; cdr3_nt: TGTGCCAGCACCCTTGACAGGCTCTGGGGCTACACCTTC
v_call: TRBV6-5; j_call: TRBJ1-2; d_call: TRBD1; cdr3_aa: CASSRDSRYGYTF; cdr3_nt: TGTGCCAGCAGTCGGGACAGCCGCTATGGCTACACCTTC
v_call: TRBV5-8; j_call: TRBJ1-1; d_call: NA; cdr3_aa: CASSSPTASMAEAFF; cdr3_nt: TGTGCCAGCAGCTCACCGACAGCCTCCATGGCTGAAGCTTTCTTT
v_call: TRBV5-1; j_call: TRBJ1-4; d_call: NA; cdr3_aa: CASSLDGGLDEKLFF; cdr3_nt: TGCGCCAGCAGCTTGGACGGGGGGCTGGATGAAAAACTGTTTTTT
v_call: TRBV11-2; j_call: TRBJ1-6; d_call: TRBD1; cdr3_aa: CASSSITGATLKSPLHF; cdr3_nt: TGTGCCAGCAGCTCAATTACAGGGGCGACCTTAAAGTCACCCCTCCACTTT
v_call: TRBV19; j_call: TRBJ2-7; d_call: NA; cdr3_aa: CASSRVGYEQYF; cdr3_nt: TGTGCCAGCTCCAGGGTTGGCTACGAGCAGTACTTC
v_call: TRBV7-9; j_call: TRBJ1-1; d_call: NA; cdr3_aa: CASSLAGDWVNTEAFF; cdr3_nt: TGTGCCAGCAGCTTAGCTGGGGACTGGGTGAACACTGAAGCTTTCTTT
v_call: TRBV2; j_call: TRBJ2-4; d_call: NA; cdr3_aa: CASSEGLAEASRRF; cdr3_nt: TGTGCCAGCAGTGAAGGATTAGCGGAGGCTTCCAGGAGGTTC
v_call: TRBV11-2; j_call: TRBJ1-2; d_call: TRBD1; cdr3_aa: CASSLARTGPRGNYGYTF; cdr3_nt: TGTGCCAGCAGCTTAGCCCGGACAGGCCCGAGGGGTAACTATGGCTACACCTTC
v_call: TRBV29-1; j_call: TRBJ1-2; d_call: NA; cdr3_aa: CSVDSGQFYGYTF; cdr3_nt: TGCAGCGTTGACTCTGGACAGTTCTATGGCTACACCTTC
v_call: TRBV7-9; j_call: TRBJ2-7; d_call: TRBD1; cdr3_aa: CASSLGSYRGEQYF; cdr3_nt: TGTGCCAGCAGCTTAGGTTCCTACAGGGGCGAGCAGTACTTC
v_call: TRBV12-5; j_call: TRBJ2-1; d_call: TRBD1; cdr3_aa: CASGWFPLGDSSYNEQFF; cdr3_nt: TGTGCTAGTGGTTGGTTCCCCTTGGGGGACAGCTCCTACAATGAGCAGTTCTTC
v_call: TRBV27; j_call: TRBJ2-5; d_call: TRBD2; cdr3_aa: CASSLEGPGGETQYF; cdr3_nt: TGTGCCAGCAGTTTAGAAGGGCCGGGGGGGGAGACCCAGTACTTC
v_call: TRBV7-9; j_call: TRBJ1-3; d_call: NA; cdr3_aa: CASSLMANTIYF; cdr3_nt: TGTGCCAGCAGCTTAATGGCAAACACCATATATTTT
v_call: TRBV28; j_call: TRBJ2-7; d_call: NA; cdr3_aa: CASSDDSLKDEQYF; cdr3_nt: TGTGCCAGCAGCGACGACAGTCTCAAGGACGAGCAGTACTTC
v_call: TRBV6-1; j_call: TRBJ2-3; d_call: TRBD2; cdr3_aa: CASPRMDSGTDTQYF; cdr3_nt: TGTGCTAGCCCCCGTATGGATAGCGGGACAGATACGCAGTATTTT
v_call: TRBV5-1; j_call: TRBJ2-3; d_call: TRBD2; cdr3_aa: CASRQLAGVTDTQYF; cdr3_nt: TGCGCCAGCAGACAACTAGCGGGGGTCACAGATACGCAGTATTTT
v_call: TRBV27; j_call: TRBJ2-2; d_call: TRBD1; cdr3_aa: CASSLSPGTGNTGELFF; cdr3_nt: TGTGCCAGCAGTCTCAGCCCCGGGACAGGGAACACCGGGGAGCTGTTTTTT
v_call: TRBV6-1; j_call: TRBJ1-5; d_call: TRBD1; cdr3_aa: CASRGTGMANQPQHF; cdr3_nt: TGTGCCAGCAGGGGGACAGGGATGGCAAATCAGCCCCAGCATTTT
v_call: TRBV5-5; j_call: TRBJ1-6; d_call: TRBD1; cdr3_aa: CASSLLVTGVNSPLHF; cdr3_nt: TGTGCCAGCAGCTTGCTGGTTACAGGGGTCAATTCACCCCTCCACTTT